One and the same sample provided the 25 T cell receptor beta chains below, sequenced in a study of blood T cell repertoires in COVID-19. The table came from immunoSEQ multiplex PCR; TCRdb's copy has only in-frame clones and leaves some out. The sample has about 200,000 clones, 86% seen once; the top ten hold 4.5% to 6.5%. The specimen sequenced was PBMCs or T cells enriched from blood (not recorded which). These receptors all come from a man aged 35-49 years with acute COVID-19.

This chain links TRBV2 with TRBJ2-3; TRBD2 agrees at 9 bases. The CDR3 contains 16 residues. From germline, CDR1 is SNHLY and CDR2 FYNNEI. The junction had 10 bases not matched to a gene; V was cut back by 7 bases and J by 2 bases. Written as DNA, the CDR3 is TGTGCCAGCACCAAGACTAGCGGAATCATCACAGATACGCAGTATTTT. Protein sequence: CASTKTSGIITDTQYF.

The chain combines TRBV4-1 with TRBJ2-7; 8 nucleotides line up with TRBD1. The V segment lost 4 bases and the J segment 4 bases; nucleotides outside the gene matches: 9. The length of the CDR3 is 15 residues. Germline values: CDR1 MGHRA, CDR2 YSYEKL. DNA of the CDR3: TGCGCCAGCAGCCTTAGGCCGGGACAGGATTACGAGCAGTACTTC. Encoded protein: CASSLRPGQDYEQYF.

This clone was seen only a few times. This chain joins TRBV7-3 and TRBJ2-7, with D perhaps TRBD2 (7 bases). Per germline, CDR1 SGHTA and CDR2 FQGTGA. This CDR3 is built from 15 residues. The V end lost 6 bases, the J end lost 6 bases, and 21 bases lay between the germline ends. CDR3 protein: CASRSSGIQGLEQYF. DNA of the CDR3: TGTGCCAGCAGATCCAGCGGGATACAGGGTCTCGAGCAGTACTTC.

The chain recombines TRBV6-6 with TRBJ1-5; the match to TRBD1 covers 7 bases. The CDR3 covers 11 residues. V shed 6 bases, J shed 11 bases, and the junction held 4 bases outside the gene matches. Germline V gives CDR1 MNHNY, CDR2 SVGAGI (reference sequence). The CDR3 spells CASRTGVTQHF. Here the CDR3 DNA reads TGTGCCAGCAGAACAGGGGTTACCCAGCATTTT.

This chain joins TRBV9 and TRBJ1-1, with D possibly matching TRBD1 (5 bases). The V and J ends lost 4 bases and 0 bases respectively, with 16 bases between them. CDR3 size: 16 residues. Germline values: CDR1 SGDLS, CDR2 YYNGEE. CDR3 sequence: CASSLLTGEMNTEAFF. The DNA for the CDR3 is TGTGCCAGCAGCTTGTTGACGGGGGAAATGAACACTGAAGCTTTCTTT.

The chain combines TRBV19 with TRBJ1-4, with 9 bases fitting TRBD1. This CDR3 is built from 15 residues. Germline V gives CDR1 LNHDA, CDR2 SQIVND (reference sequence). The V gene end was trimmed by 9 bases and the J gene end by 3 bases; junction bases not matched to a gene: 8. The CDR3 nucleotides read TGTGCCAGCAGAGGGACAGGGCGGGCTAATGAAAAACTGTTTTTT. Its translation: CASRGTGRANEKLFF.

The V call is TRBV6-5, the J call TRBJ2-7, with D uncertain. This CDR3 is built from 14 residues. V lost 4 bases and J lost 0, with 10 bases in between. Germline V gene data show CDR1 as MNHEY and CDR2 as SVGAGI. The CDR3 here is CASSFSVNSYEQYF. The DNA for the CDR3 is TGTGCCAGCAGTTTCAGCGTTAACTCCTACGAGCAGTACTTC.

This clone was counted at least ten times. The rearrangement uses TRBV6-5 and TRBJ1-4; D may be TRBD1 (5 bases). The CDR3 runs to 13 residues. V was trimmed by 2 bases and J by 5 bases, leaving 6 bases between them. The germline V gene encodes CDR1 MNHEY and CDR2 SVGAGI. As DNA, the CDR3 is TGTGCCAGCAGTTACCGACAGAATGAAAAACTGTTTTTT. Its translation: CASSYRQNEKLFF.

A single count supports this clone. This sequence joins TRBV4-2 and TRBJ2-5; weak D call: TRBD1 (5 bases). With 4 bases removed from V and 1 base from J, the gap between germline ends came to 10 bases. This CDR3 region has 14 residues. CDR1 is LGHNA, CDR2 YNFKEQ, per germline. CDR3 residues: CASSPKGSQETQYF. The DNA of the CDR3 is TGTGCCAGCAGCCCCAAGGGGTCCCAAGAGACCCAGTACTTC.

This sequence joins TRBV27 and TRBJ2-7; D perhaps matches TRBD1 (5 bases). The V end lost 8 bases, the J end lost 2 bases, and 16 bases lay between the germline ends. CDR3 length: 14 residues. In germline, CDR1 is MNHEY, CDR2 SMNVEV (reference sequence). Written as DNA, the CDR3 is TGTGCCAGCGGAAAGAAAGGGGAAACCTACGAGCAGTACTTC. Protein product: CASGKKGETYEQYF.

The chain couples TRBV2 to TRBJ2-1, with 7 bases that match TRBD2. From germline, CDR1 is SNHLY and CDR2 FYNNEI. The V and J ends lost 8 bases and 3 bases, in that order; junction bases with no gene match: 4. The CDR3 has 13 residues. The DNA of the CDR3 is TGTGCCAGCGGGACTACCATCTACAATGAGCAGTTCTTC. As protein: CASGTTIYNEQFF.

CDR3 protein: CASSLGGDTYGYTF. In DNA form, the CDR3 reads TGTGCCAGCAGCTTAGGTGGGGACACCTATGGCTACACCTTC. V usage is TRBV7-9 and J usage is TRBJ1-2; weak D call: TRBD1 (6 bases). The CDR3 has 14 residues. Germline-derived CDR1 and CDR2 are SEHNR and FQNEAQ (reference sequence). V was shortened by 1 base and J by 4 bases, with 10 bases between the two germline ends.

This clone has more than one count but fewer than ten. This sequence joins TRBV4-1 and TRBJ1-2; D is unclear. Trimming shortened V by 0 bases and J by 2 bases, and 7 bases separated the two germline ends. There are 14 residues in the CDR3. Germline V lookup: CDR1 MGHRA, CDR2 YSYEKL. The CDR3 DNA follows: TGCGCCAGCAGCCAAGACCACGGGAACTATGGCTACACCTTC. Its protein product is CASSQDHGNYGYTF.

This clone was recorded once. The gene calls are TRBV29-1 and TRBJ2-7; tentative D call: TRBD1 (5 bases). Germline assignment: CDR1 SQVTM and CDR2 ANQGSEA. The V gene lost 6 bases and the J gene lost 5 bases, with 17 bases spanning the gap. The length of the CDR3 is 13 residues. The CDR3 DNA is TGCAGCGTCAGACAGACCCTTACTAACGAGCAGTACTTC. Amino acids: CSVRQTLTNEQYF.

This chain links TRBV18 with TRBJ2-1; 8 nucleotides line up with TRBD1. CDR3 length: 15 residues. V shed 1 base and J 5 bases; nucleotides not matched to a gene: 4. Germline V CDR1 and CDR2: KGHSH, LQKENI. The DNA of the CDR3 is TGTGCCAGCTCACCACAGACAGGGGTCAACAATGAGCAGTTCTTC. This codes for CASSPQTGVNNEQFF.

The chain uses TRBV7-9 and TRBJ2-1; 8 bases align to TRBD2. The V gene's germline CDR1 is SEHNR and CDR2 FQNEAQ (reference sequence). This CDR3 has 14 amino acids. With V trimmed by 5 bases and J by 4 bases, 4 bases remained unmatched. The CDR3 coding sequence is TGTGCCAGCAGCACGGGGGGGTATTACAATGAGCAGTTCTTC. Protein product: CASSTGGYYNEQFF.

The V gene is TRBV5-1, the J gene TRBJ2-5; 9 nucleotides match TRBD2. Looked up from germline, CDR1 is SGHRS and CDR2 is YFSETQ. The CDR3 runs to 16 residues. V lost 2 bases and J lost 4; bases outside the gene matches: 9. The CDR3 loop is CASSLSAGGPGETQYF. The DNA for the CDR3 is TGCGCCAGCAGCTTAAGTGCGGGAGGGCCAGGAGAGACCCAGTACTTC.

This chain connects TRBV11-3 to TRBJ2-2; D uncertain. Germline CDR1 SGHNT, CDR2 YENEEA. V lost 5 bases to trimming and J lost 3 bases, with 10 bases between them. The CDR3 contains 14 residues. In DNA form, the CDR3 reads TGTGCCAGCAGCATTCTACGTGACACCGGGGAGCTGTTTTTT. Translated, it gives CASSILRDTGELFF.

The V call is TRBV5-1, the J call TRBJ2-3; 7 bases fit TRBD2. V lost 4 bases to trimming and J lost 4 bases; unmatched junction nucleotides: 6. CDR3 size: 14 residues. The V gene's germline CDR1 is SGHRS and CDR2 YFSETQ. The CDR3 DNA sequence: TGCGCCAGCAGCCCCTTGGCGGGAGCAGATACGCAGTATTTT. Protein: CASSPLAGADTQYF.

The gene calls are TRBV6-2 or TRBV6-3 and TRBJ2-7; 8 positions agree with TRBD2. This CDR3 comprises 14 residues. Losses at the gene ends were 6 bases for V and 2 bases for J; bases not matched to a gene: 6. Germline assignment: CDR1 MNHEY and CDR2 SVGEGT. In nucleotides, the CDR3 is TGTGCCAGCAGCTTGGGACTAGGAGCCTACGAGCAGTACTTC. Its translation is CASSLGLGAYEQYF.

The CDR3 sequence: CASSSRLAGGGDTQYF. DNA for the CDR3: TGTGCCAGCAGCTCCCGACTAGCGGGAGGAGGAGATACGCAGTATTTT. This chain links TRBV9 with TRBJ2-3; 13 bases line up with TRBD2. The CDR3 sequence is 16 residues long. V lost 4 bases and J lost 5; bases outside the gene matches: 7. Germline V gene data show CDR1 as SGDLS and CDR2 as YYNGEE. Complete variable domain (other parts from reference TRBV9 and TRBJ2-3): DSGVTQTPKHLITATGQRVTLRCSPRSGDLSVYWYQQSLDQGLQFLIQYYNGEERAKGNILERFSAQQFPDLHSELNLSSLELGDSALYFCASSSRLAGGGDTQYFGPGTRLTVL.

The chain combines TRBV19 with TRBJ1-1, with 7 bases lining up with TRBD1. Germline values: CDR1 LNHDA, CDR2 SQIVND (reference sequence). V trimming: 4 bases; J trimming: 4 bases; junction bases outside the gene matches: 9. This CDR3 has 15 amino acids. CDR3 protein: CASSTQGHRGTEAFF. The CDR3 coding sequence is TGTGCCAGTAGTACCCAGGGCCACAGGGGCACTGAAGCTTTCTTT.

V usage is TRBV5-1 and J usage is TRBJ1-1; D might be TRBD1 (5 bases). Trimming stripped 0 bases from V and 5 bases from J, with 14 bases between. Germline V gene sequence: CDR1 SGHRS, CDR2 YFSETQ. The CDR3 consists of 15 residues. In DNA form, the CDR3 reads TGCGCCAGCAGCTTGGTTAATCAGGGAGGAACTGAAGCTTTCTTT. It specifies CASSLVNQGGTEAFF.

This sequence joins TRBV7-9 and TRBJ2-7; 10 bases are a match to TRBD1. Germline trimming cut 4 bases from V and 5 bases from J; bases unmatched to any gene: 8. Per the germline V gene, CDR1 is SEHNR and CDR2 is FQNEAQ (reference sequence). There are 15 residues in the CDR3. CDR3 DNA: TGTGCCAGCAGCTCCGCCGGGACAGGGGCCCACGAGCAGTACTTC. This sequence encodes CASSSAGTGAHEQYF.

V usage is TRBV3-1 (or the pseudogene TRBV3-2) and J usage is TRBJ1-1; unclear D gene. Trimming shortened V by 2 bases and J by 5 bases, and 12 bases separated the two germline ends. CDR3 length: 14 amino acids. Germline values: CDR1 LGHDT, CDR2 YNNKEL (reference sequence). CDR3 coding DNA: TGTGCCAGCAGCCAACCGGGGATTGATACTGAAGCTTTCTTT. This encodes CASSQPGIDTEAFF.